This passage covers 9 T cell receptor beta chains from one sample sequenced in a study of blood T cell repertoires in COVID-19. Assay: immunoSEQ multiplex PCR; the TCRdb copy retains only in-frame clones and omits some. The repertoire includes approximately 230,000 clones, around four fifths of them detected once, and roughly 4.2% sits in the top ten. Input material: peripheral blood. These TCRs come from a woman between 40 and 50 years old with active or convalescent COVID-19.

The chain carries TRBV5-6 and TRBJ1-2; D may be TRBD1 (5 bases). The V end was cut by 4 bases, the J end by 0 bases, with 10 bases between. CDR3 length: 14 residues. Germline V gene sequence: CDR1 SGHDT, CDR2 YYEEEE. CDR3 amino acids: CASSATASNYGYTF. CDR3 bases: TGTGCCAGCAGCGCGACAGCTTCTAACTATGGCTACACCTTC. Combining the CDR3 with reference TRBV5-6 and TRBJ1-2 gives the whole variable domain DAGVTQSPTHLIKTRGQQVTLRCSPKSGHDTVSWYQQALGQGPQFIFQYYEEEERQRGNFPDRFSGHQFPNYSSELNVNALLLGDSALYLCASSATASNYGYTFGSGTRLTVV.

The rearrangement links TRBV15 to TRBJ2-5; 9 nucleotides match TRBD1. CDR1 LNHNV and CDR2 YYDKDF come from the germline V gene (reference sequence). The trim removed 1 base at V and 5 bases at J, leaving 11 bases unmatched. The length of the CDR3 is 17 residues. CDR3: CATSRGGGQGLSETQYF. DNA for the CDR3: TGTGCCACCAGCAGAGGGGGGGGACAGGGATTAAGTGAGACCCAGTACTTC.

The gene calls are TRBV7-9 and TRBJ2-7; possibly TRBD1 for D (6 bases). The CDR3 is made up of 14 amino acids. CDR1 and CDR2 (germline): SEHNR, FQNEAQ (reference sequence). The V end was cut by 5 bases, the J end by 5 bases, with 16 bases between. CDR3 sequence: CASSATGNTHEQYF. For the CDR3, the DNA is TGTGCCAGCAGCGCAACAGGGAATACCCACGAGCAGTACTTC.

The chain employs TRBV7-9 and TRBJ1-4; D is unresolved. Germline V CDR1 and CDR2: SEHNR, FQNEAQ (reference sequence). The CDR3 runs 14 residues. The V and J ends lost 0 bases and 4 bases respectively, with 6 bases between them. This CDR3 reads CASSLASGNEKLFF. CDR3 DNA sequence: TGTGCCAGCAGCTTAGCGTCGGGTAATGAAAAACTGTTTTTT.

CDR3 protein: CASSESLAKNIQYF. CDR3 DNA: TGTGCCAGCAGCGAATCTCTAGCCAAAAACATTCAGTACTTC. The genes are TRBV2 and TRBJ2-4; D is uncertain. Trimming took off 6 bases at V and 0 bases at J, with 9 bases between the two ends. Germline lookup yields CDR1 SNHLY and CDR2 FYNNEI. The CDR3 spans 14 residues.

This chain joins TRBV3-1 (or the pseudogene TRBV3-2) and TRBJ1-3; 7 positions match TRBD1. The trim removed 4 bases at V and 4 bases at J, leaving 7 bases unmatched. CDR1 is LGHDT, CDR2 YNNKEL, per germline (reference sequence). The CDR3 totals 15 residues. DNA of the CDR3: TGTGCCAGCAGCCCTAATAGGGACAGAGGAAACACCATATATTTT. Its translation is CASSPNRDRGNTIYF.

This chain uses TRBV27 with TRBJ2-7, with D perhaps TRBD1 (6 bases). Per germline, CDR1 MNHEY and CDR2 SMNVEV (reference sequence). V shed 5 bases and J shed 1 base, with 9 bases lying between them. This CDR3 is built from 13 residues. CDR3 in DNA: TGTGCCAGCAGTATTACAGGGTCCTACGAGCAGTACTTC. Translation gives CASSITGSYEQYF.

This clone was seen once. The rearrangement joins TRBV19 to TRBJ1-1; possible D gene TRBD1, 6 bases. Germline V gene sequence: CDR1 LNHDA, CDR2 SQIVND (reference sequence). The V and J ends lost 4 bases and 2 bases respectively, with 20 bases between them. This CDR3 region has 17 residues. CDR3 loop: CASSKSFLGGYNTEAFF. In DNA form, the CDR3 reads TGTGCCAGTAGTAAATCCTTCCTAGGGGGATACAACACTGAAGCTTTCTTT.

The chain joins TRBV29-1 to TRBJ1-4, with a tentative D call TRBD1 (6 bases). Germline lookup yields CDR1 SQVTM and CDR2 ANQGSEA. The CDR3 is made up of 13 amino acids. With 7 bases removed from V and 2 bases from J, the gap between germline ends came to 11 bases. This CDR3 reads CSAATGTNEKLFF. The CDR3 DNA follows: TGCAGCGCGGCGACAGGTACTAATGAAAAACTGTTTTTT.